This T cell receptor (beta chain) is from a study of blood T cell repertoires in COVID-19. Study context: COVID-19 samples from acute and convalescent phases originated in the United States, Italy and Spain. Sources were T cells, B-cell-depleted T cells, or PBMCs; the material itself was cDNA or gDNA.

In the authors' methods: Counts of nucleated cells, estimated from reference gene primer amplification, were obtained. TCRdb's table, derived via immunoSEQ multiplex PCR, lists solely in-frame clones and lacks some. V, J and clone size derive from that table, while D and trimming were established from the DNA sequence. In the table there are 55,000 to 65,000 clones, roughly 90% of which are singletons. CDR3 length equals 15 residues. Germline CDR1 reads SEHNR; CDR2 reads FQNEAQ (reference sequence). V trimming: 5 bases; J trimming: 0 bases; junction bases outside the gene matches: 4. The source is a human donor in a cohort sampled during active COVID-19. The sequencing input was peripheral blood. This chain joins TRBV7-9 and TRBJ1-1, with 9 positions matching TRBD1. The CDR3 is CASSEQGALNTEAFF. CDR3 in DNA: TGTGCCAGCAGCGAACAGGGGGCATTGAACACTGAAGCTTTCTTT.